Many counts were recorded for the clone carrying this T cell receptor (beta chain). Antigen unknown. The data stem from a study of Graves' ophthalmopathy and Graves' hyperthyroidism. Study-level results: The model reached approximately 71% sensitivity and 72.22% specificity for predicting ophthalmopathy progression. Among expanded thyroid clonotypes above 0.001 frequency, most also occurred in blood.

Certain patients were not enrolled. These were patients with other autoimmune diseases, uncontrolled infections, pregnancy or lactation. RNA transcripts were the template, and TCR beta CDR3 regions were amplified from them. RT-PCR with HTBI primers came first, then second-round multiplex PCR. TCRdb analysed the multiplex PCR reads with MiXCR anew, one entry per CDR3 protein. The table has almost 750,000 distinct CDR3 sequences, approximately 40% seen once. CDR3 size: 13 residues. Deletions cut 4 bases from V and 4 bases from J, with 11 bases between. The germline CDR1 and CDR2 sequences are SGHTA and FQGNSA.

The genes are TRBV7-2 and TRBJ2-7; D might be TRBD1 (6 bases). Sequenced: peripheral blood. This sequence was found in an adult man with Graves' ophthalmopathy. The CDR3 spells CASSSADRYEQYF. The CDR3 region has the DNA TGTGCCAGCAGCTCGGCCGACAGGTACGAGCAGTACTTC.